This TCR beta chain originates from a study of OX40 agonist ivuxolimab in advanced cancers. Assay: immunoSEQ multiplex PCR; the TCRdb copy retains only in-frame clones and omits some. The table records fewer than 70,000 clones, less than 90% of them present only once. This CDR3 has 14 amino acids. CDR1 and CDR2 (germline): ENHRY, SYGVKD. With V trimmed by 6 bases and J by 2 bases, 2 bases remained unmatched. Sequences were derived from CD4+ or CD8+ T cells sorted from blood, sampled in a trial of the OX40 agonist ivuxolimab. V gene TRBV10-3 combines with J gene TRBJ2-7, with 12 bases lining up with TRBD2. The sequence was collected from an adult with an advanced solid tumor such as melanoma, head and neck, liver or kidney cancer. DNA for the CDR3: TGTGCCATCAGCACTAGCGGGGGGACCTACGAGCAGTACTTC. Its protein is CAISTSGGTYEQYF.